The following is a T cell receptor (beta chain) sequence with its context. This record belongs to a study of cytomegalovirus exposure and HLA in healthy donors. Whole-study context: Researchers previously reported finding 100 million or so unique TCR beta sequences from approximately 190 million T cells.

This CDR3 comprises 16 residues. In germline, CDR1 is LNHDA, CDR2 SQIVND (reference sequence). With 3 bases clipped from V and 2 bases from J, the junction kept 7 bases outside the gene matches. 60 Vbeta and 13 Jbeta primers were used in PCR. TCRdb's copy holds only in-frame clones and misses some; the assay was immunoSEQ multiplex PCR. The sample shows around 150,000 clones, less than 90% of them seen only once. J is TRBJ2-5 and V is TRBV19, with 9 bases fitting TRBD2. This TCR was sampled from a man between 35 and 55 years old in good health and CMV-seronegative. Sequencing was carried out using PBMCs. CDR3 sequence (DNA): TGTGCCAGTAGTATGGGGACTAGCTTCCTTCAAGAGACCCAGTACTTC. Translation: CASSMGTSFLQETQYF.